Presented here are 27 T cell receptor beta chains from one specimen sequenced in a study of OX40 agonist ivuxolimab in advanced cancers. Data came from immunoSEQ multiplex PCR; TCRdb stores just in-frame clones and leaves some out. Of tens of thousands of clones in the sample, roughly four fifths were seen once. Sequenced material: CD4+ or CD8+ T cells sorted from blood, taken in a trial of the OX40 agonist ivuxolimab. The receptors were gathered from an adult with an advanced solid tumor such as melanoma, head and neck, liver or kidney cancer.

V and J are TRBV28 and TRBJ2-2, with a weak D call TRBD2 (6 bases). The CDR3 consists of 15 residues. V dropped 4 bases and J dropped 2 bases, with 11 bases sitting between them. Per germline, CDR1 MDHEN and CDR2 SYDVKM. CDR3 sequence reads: CASSSGGDNTGELFF. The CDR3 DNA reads TGTGCCAGCAGTTCCGGGGGAGACAACACCGGGGAGCTGTTTTTT.

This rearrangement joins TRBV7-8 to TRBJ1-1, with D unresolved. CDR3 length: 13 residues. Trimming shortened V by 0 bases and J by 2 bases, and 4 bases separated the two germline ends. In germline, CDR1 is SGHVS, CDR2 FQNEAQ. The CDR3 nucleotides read TGTGCCAGCAGCTTAGCTCCAAACACTGAAGCTTTCTTT. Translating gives CASSLAPNTEAFF. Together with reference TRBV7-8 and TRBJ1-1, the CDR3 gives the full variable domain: GAGVSQSPRYKVAKRGQDVALRCDPISGHVSLFWYQQALGQGPEFLTYFQNEAQLDKSGLPSDRFFAERPEGSVSTLKIQRTQQEDSAVYLCASSLAPNTEAFFGQGTRLTVV.

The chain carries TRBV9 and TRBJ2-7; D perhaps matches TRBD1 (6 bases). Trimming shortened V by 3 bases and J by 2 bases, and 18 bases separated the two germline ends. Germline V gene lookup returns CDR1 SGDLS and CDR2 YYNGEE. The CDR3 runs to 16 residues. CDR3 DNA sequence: TGTGCCAGCAGCGCGTCGACCGGGACACCTACCTACGAGCAGTACTTC. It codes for CASSASTGTPTYEQYF.

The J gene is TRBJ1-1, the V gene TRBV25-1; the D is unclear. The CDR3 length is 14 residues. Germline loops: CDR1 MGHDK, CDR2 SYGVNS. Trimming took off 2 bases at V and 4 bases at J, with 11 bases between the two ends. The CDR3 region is CASSETEKFTEAFF. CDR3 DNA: TGTGCCAGCAGTGAAACAGAAAAATTCACTGAAGCTTTCTTT.

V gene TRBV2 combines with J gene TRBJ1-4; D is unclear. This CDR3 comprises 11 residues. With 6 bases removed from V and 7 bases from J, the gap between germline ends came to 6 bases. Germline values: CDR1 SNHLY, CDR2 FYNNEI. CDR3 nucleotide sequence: TGTGCCAGCAGGAACAGTGAAAAACTGTTTTTT. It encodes CASRNSEKLFF. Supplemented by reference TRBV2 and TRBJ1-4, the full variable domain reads EPEVTQTPSHQVTQMGQEVILRCVPISNHLYFYWYRQILGQKVEFLVSFYNNEISEKSEIFDDQFSVERPDGSNFTLKIRSTKLEDSAMYFCASRNSEKLFFGSGTQLSVL.

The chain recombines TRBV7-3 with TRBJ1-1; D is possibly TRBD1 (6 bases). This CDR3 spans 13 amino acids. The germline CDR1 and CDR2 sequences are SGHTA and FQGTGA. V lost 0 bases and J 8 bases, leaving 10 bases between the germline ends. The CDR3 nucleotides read TGTGCCAGCAGCTTAACGGGGGGGCCCGAAGCTTTCTTT. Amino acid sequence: CASSLTGGPEAFF.

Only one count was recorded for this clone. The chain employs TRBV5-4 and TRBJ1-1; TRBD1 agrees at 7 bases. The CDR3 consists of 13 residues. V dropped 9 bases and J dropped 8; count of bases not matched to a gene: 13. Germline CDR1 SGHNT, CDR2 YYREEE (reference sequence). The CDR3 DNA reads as TGTGCCACAATCCCGAGGCAGGGGGAGGAAGCTTTCTTT. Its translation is CATIPRQGEEAFF.

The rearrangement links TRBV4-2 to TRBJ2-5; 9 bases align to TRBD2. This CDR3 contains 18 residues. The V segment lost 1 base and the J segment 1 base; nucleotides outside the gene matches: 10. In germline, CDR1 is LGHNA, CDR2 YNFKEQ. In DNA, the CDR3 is TGTGCCAGCAGCCAAGTTGACTCCGGACTAGCGACCCAAGAGACCCAGTACTTC. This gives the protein CASSQVDSGLATQETQYF.

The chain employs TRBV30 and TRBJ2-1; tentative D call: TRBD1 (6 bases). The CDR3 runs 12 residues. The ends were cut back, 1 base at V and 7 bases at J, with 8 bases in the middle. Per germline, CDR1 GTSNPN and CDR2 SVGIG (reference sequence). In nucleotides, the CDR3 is TGTGCCTGGAGTGGGGGGACAAATGAGCAGTTCTTC. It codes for CAWSGGTNEQFF.

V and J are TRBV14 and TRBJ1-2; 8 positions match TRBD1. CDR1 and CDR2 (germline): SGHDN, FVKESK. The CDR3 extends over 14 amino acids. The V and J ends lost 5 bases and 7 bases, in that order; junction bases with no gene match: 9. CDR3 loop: CASSIRDRKAGYTF. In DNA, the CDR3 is TGTGCCAGCAGCATTAGGGACAGGAAAGCTGGCTACACCTTC.

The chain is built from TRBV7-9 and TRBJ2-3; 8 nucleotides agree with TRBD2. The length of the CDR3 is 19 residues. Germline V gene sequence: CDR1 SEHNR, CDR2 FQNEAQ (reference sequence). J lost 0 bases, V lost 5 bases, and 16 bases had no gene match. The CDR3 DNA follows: TGTGCCAGCAGCAGATTGATTTGGACTAGCCCGAGGAGCACAGATACGCAGTATTTT. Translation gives CASSRLIWTSPRSTDTQYF. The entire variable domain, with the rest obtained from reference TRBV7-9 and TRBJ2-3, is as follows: DTGVSQNPRHKITKRGQNVTFRCDPISEHNRLYWYRQTLGQGPEFLTYFQNEAQLEKSRLLSDRFSAERPKGSFSTLEIQRTEQGDSAMYLCASSRLIWTSPRSTDTQYFGPGTRLTVL.

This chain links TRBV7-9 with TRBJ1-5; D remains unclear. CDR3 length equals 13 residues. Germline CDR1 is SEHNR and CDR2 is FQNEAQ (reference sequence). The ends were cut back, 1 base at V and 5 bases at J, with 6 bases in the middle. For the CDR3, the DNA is TGTGCCAGCAGCTTAGGTGTGGATCAGCCCCAGCATTTT. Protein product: CASSLGVDQPQHF.

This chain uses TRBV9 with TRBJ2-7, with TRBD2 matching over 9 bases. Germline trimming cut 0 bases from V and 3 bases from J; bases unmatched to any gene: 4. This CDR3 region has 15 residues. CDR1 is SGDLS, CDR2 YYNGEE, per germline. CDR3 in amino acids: CASSVGPSGDYEQYF. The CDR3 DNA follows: TGTGCCAGCAGCGTAGGGCCTAGCGGGGACTACGAGCAGTACTTC. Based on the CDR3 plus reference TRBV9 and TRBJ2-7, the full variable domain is DSGVTQTPKHLITATGQRVTLRCSPRSGDLSVYWYQQSLDQGLQFLIQYYNGEERAKGNILERFSAQQFPDLHSELNLSSLELGDSALYFCASSVGPSGDYEQYFGPGTRLTVT.

This CDR3 reads CASSQEYRGLDEKLFF. The CDR3 DNA follows: TGTGCCAGCAGCCAGGAATACAGGGGGCTGGATGAAAAACTGTTTTTT. The chain joins TRBV4-2 to TRBJ1-4; 9 positions agree with TRBD1. The ends lost 3 bases at V and 6 bases at J; junction bases unmatched: 8. The CDR3 runs 16 residues. Looked up from germline, CDR1 is LGHNA and CDR2 is YNFKEQ.

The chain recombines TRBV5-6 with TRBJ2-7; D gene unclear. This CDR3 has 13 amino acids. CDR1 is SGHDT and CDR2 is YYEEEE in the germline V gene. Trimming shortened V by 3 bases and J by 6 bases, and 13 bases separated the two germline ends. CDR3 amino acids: CASSSGRVREQYF. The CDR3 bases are TGTGCCAGCAGCTCCGGGCGAGTCCGCGAGCAGTACTTC.

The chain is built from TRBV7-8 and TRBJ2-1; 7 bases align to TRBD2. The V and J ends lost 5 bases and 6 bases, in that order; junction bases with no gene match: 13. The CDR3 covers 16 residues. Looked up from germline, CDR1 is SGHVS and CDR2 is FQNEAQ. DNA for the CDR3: TGTGCCAGCAGCGCGGCCCCAGCGGGACCCACCAATGAGCAGTTCTTC. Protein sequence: CASSAAPAGPTNEQFF.

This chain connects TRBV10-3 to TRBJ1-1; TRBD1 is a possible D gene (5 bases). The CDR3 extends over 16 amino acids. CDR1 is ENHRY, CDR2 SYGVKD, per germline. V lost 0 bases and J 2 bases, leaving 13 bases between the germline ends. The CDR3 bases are TGTGCCATCAGTGAGTCTGCGGAGGGGCGCAACACTGAAGCTTTCTTT. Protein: CAISESAEGRNTEAFF.

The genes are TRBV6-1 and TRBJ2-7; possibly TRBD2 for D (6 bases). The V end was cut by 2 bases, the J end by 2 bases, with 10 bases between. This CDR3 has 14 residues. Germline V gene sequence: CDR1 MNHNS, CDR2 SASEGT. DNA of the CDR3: TGTGCCAGCAGTGAAATTTCTAGCGCCTACGAGCAGTACTTC. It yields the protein CASSEISSAYEQYF.

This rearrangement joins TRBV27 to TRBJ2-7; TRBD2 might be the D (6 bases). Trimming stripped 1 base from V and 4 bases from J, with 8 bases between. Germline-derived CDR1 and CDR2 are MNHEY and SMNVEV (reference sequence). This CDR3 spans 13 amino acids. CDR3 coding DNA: TGTGCCAGCAGTTTATTGGAGGGATACGAGCAGTACTTC. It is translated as CASSLLEGYEQYF.

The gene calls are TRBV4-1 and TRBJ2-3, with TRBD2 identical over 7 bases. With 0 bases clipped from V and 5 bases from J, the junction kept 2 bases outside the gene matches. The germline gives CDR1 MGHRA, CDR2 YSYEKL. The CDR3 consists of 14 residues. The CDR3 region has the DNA TGCGCCAGCAGCCAAGAGATAGCGGGAGATACGCAGTATTTT. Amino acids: CASSQEIAGDTQYF.

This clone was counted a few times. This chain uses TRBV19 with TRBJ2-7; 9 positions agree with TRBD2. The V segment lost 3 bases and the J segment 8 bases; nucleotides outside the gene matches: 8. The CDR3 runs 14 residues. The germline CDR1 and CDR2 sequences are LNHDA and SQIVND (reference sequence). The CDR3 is CASSIGGRGNKQYF. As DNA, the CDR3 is TGTGCCAGTAGTATCGGCGGGAGGGGTAATAAGCAGTACTTC.

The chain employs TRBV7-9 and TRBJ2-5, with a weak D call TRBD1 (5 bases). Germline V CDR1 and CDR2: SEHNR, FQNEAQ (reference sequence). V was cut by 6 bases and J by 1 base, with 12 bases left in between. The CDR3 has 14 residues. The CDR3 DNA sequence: TGTGCCAGCAGTAACGTAGGGGCCCAAGAGACCCAGTACTTC. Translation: CASSNVGAQETQYF.

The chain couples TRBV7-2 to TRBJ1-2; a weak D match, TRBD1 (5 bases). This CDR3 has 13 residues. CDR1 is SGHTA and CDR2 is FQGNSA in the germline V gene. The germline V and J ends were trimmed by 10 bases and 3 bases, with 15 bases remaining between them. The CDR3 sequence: CAMPGGSDYGYTF. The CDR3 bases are TGTGCCATGCCCGGGGGGTCGGACTATGGCTACACCTTC.

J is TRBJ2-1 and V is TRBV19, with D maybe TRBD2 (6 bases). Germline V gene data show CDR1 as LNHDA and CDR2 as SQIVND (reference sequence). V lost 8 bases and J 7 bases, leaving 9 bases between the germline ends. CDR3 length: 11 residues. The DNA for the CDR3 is TGTGCCAGTCGACGGGAGAATGAGCAGTTCTTC. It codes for CASRRENEQFF.

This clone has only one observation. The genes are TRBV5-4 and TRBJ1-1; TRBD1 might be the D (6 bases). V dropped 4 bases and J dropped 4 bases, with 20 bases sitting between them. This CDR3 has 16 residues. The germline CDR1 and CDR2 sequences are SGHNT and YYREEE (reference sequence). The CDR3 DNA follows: TGTGCCAGCAGCCTGGCCGGTCAGGGGAGTCCCACTGAAGCTTTCTTT. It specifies CASSLAGQGSPTEAFF.

The CDR3 region is CASSASRGHRRNYGYTF. Written as DNA, the CDR3 is TGTGCCAGCAGCGCCTCACGGGGGCACAGGCGAAACTATGGCTACACCTTC. This chain joins TRBV9 and TRBJ1-2; D is perhaps TRBD1 (6 bases). The CDR3 runs 17 residues. Germline V gene lookup returns CDR1 SGDLS and CDR2 YYNGEE. The germline V and J ends were trimmed by 3 bases and 2 bases, with 20 bases remaining between them. The entire variable domain, with the rest obtained from reference TRBV9 and TRBJ1-2, is as follows: DSGVTQTPKHLITATGQRVTLRCSPRSGDLSVYWYQQSLDQGLQFLIQYYNGEERAKGNILERFSAQQFPDLHSELNLSSLELGDSALYFCASSASRGHRRNYGYTFGSGTRLTVV.

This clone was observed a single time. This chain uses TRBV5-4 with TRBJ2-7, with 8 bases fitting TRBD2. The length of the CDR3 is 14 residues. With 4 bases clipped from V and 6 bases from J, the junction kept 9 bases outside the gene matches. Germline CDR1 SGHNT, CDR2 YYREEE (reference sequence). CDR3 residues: CASSRREGRSEQYF. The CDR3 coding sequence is TGTGCCAGCAGCAGACGGGAGGGCCGATCCGAGCAGTACTTC.